This T cell receptor (beta chain) was captured in a study of shared clonotypes between healthy human individuals. Looking at the study overall: Each donor's CD4 naive and CD4 memory cells filled three plates apiece, CD8 naive two, and CD8 memory one. Study-level points and caveats: Richness estimates generally favored naive over memory subsets. Sampling used blood alone; tissue repertoires probably differ.

CDR3 size: 14 residues. With V trimmed by 6 bases and J by 1 base, 1 base remained unmatched. Looked up from germline, CDR1 is SGHVS and CDR2 is FQNEAQ. As processed by the authors: Filtering differed because ImmunoSEQ produced junction-only sequences that carried no quality scores. Using immunoSEQ multiplex PCR, the repertoire was profiled, and TCRdb retains in-frame clones only, with some absent. That table gives V, J and clone size, and the DNA gave D and trimming. The data hold roughly 2.5 million clones, with around nine tenths observed a single time. As regards this clone: As yet, its antigen is unknown.

This receptor was taken from a man aged 18 to 35 in good health. Sequenced: naive CD4+ T cells sorted from blood. Subset defined: CD45RA+ positively selected. This chain connects TRBV7-8 to TRBJ2-7, with 12 bases identical to TRBD2. CDR3 sequence: CASRTSGSSYEQYF. CDR3 sequence (DNA): TGTGCCAGCAGGACTAGCGGGAGTTCCTACGAGCAGTACTTC. Full variable domain (outside the CDR3, taken from reference TRBV7-8 and TRBJ2-7): GAGVSQSPRYKVAKRGQDVALRCDPISGHVSLFWYQQALGQGPEFLTYFQNEAQLDKSGLPSDRFFAERPEGSVSTLKIQRTQQEDSAVYLCASRTSGSSYEQYFGPGTRLTVT.